This record looks at one T cell receptor beta chain sequence and its context. The antigen this receptor binds is unknown. No clone much larger than this one lies a single base away; base qualities are absent. In the germline V gene (reference sequence), CDR1 corresponds to MNHEY and CDR2 to SMNVEV. A distance of 6 bases separates the germline ends of V and J, which lose 5 bases and 4 bases respectively. The CDR3, from cysteine to phenylalanine, totals 12 residues. CDR3 DNA only is kept here, 36 bases in frame from base 1. These data come from a study of blood T cell repertoires in COVID-19 (dated by TCRdb to the early 2020s). General notes on the study: Recovered participants in ImmuneRACE Cohort 3 were defined by two consecutive negative NP/OP PCR tests, clearance by a healthcare professional, or resolution of symptoms. Where available, HLA class I and class II types were taken from metadata supplied by the sample provider and were not determined by assay-based typing. The collaborator samples originated in the United States, Italy and Spain and spanned the acute and convalescent phases of COVID-19. Deeply sampled blood TCRbeta repertoires from subjects exposed to, actively infected with, or recovered from COVID-19 were included in the dataset. The sample metadata nearly always contained a de-identified subject ID, COVID-19 status, age in years and sex. The repertoires were released in a freely available public database intended as a resource for research on the immune response to SARS-CoV-2. The material from the prospective study consisted of cDNA or gDNA derived from T cells, B-cell-depleted T cells, or PBMCs. The samples were drawn from the first 160 participants of the ongoing ImmuneRACE study and from 1,254 subjects provided by 6 global collaborators.

Participants in the prospective study were enrolled through a virtual design, were aged 18 to 89 years, and lived in roughly 25 United States geographic areas. In the prospective study, cohorts were assigned on the basis of participant-reported clinical history obtained from a screening survey and a study questionnaire. In the prospective study, mobile phlebotomists collected whole blood, serum and a nasopharyngeal or oropharyngeal swab from each participant. Over a roughly 2-month period, participants in the prospective study had the option of providing additional blood draws and questionnaires. Before DNA extraction, blood samples from the prospective study were shipped at room temperature or frozen. What the authors observed across the whole study: The quantity of clinical and demographic metadata differed by source and by participant and was supplied without curation.

TCRbeta CDR3 regions were amplified from genomic DNA by means of the immunoSEQ Assay, a bias-controlled multiplex PCR. Regarding the original processing steps: The number of nucleated cells in each sample was estimated from the amplification of reference gene primers within the assay. Sequence reads were collapsed and filtered to measure the absolute abundance of every unique TCRbeta CDR3 rearrangement. For each sample, productive Simpson clonality was calculated by taking the square root of Simpson's diversity index across productive rearrangements. In TCRdb, the immuneACCESS table is reduced to in-frame sequences with V and J assigned. These tables do not hold every clone; where another copy was compared, an unresolved V gene accounts for under half, and the others remain unexplained. The V and J calls and clone size come from that table; D and trimming were worked out from the DNA. For this sample there are a few hundred thousand clones; about 89% appear just once. The ten largest clones capture approximately 1.9% of the sample.

The chain is assembled from TRBV27 and TRBJ1-3; no D gene can be assigned with confidence. The clonotype was recovered from a middle-aged man in a cohort exposed to, infected with or recovered from COVID-19 (not recorded which). The sequenced material came from PBMCs or T cells enriched from blood (not recorded which). The CDR3 protein: CASSEGGNTIYF. The sequenced DNA: TGTGCCAGCAGTGAGGGAGGAAACACCATATATTTT.